A selection of T cell receptor beta chains follows, all from one sample in a study of post-analysis software for immune sequencing data. Via MiXCR, TCRdb re-called the PCR reads, giving one row per CDR3 protein. This table has 650,000 to 850,000 distinct CDR3 sequences, 40% to 55% appearing once. The sample comprised blood. The receptors here all came from a girl aged 10 to 17 with multiple sclerosis. Both conserved end residues are part of each CDR3. A D gene is named only where the DNA matches it firmly. Expanded clones are given a class, and other clones once, few, many or no size at all.

J gene,V gene,D gene,clone size,CDR3 protein,CDR3 DNA
TRBJ2-3,TRBV28,.,.,CASRLRQGADTQYF,TGTGCCAGCAGGTTGAGGCAGGGTGCAGATACGCAGTATTTT
TRBJ2-6,TRBV9,.,.,CASTGGAPSGANVLTF,TGTGCCAGCACCGGAGGAGCCCCCTCTGGGGCCAACGTCCTGACTTTC
TRBJ2-1,TRBV27,.,.,CASMGGLNEQFF,TGTGCCAGCATGGGGGGGCTCAATGAGCAGTTCTTC
TRBJ2-1,TRBV28,TRBD1,.,CASPTGSLFNEQFF,TGTGCCAGTCCGACAGGGAGTCTCTTCAATGAGCAGTTCTTC
TRBJ2-3,TRBV7-2,.,once,CASSPPSSRANTDTQYF,TGTGCCAGCAGCCCTCCCTCTTCTAGGGCAAACACAGATACGCAGTATTTT
TRBJ1-4,TRBV4-2,TRBD1,few,CASSLRGTAPDEKLFF,TGTGCCAGCAGCCTGCGCGGGACAGCCCCAGATGAAAAACTGTTTTTT
TRBJ2-3,TRBV7-2,TRBD2,.,CASSLGRGYGRVVDTQYF,TGTGCCAGCAGCTTAGGACGGGGCTACGGGAGGGTGGTAGATACGCAGTATTTT
TRBJ2-7,TRBV20-1,.,.,CSARDLAHEQYF,TGCAGTGCTAGGGACTTAGCCCACGAGCAGTACTTC
TRBJ2-1,TRBV24-1,TRBD2,.,CATSDGTSDEQFF,TGTGCCACCAGTGATGGGACTAGTGATGAGCAGTTCTTC
TRBJ1-2,TRBV7-8,TRBD1,.,CASSARDRGLDGYTF,TGTGCCAGCAGTGCAAGGGACAGGGGGCTGGATGGCTACACCTTC
TRBJ2-4,TRBV12-3/TRBV12-4,.,once,CASSRDRREQYF,TGTGCCAGCAGTCGGGACAGACGGGAGCAGTACTTC
TRBJ2-4,TRBV7-2,TRBD1,.,CASSVLKDRAKNIQYF,TGTGCCAGCAGCGTATTGAAGGACAGGGCCAAAAACATTCAGTACTTC
TRBJ2-3,TRBV9,TRBD2,.,CASSPGETSGTQYF,TGTGCCAGCAGCCCAGGGGAGACTAGCGGGACGCAGTATTTT
TRBJ2-3,TRBV6-1,.,.,CARGAEGTDTQYF,TGTGCCAGGGGGGCGGAAGGCACAGATACGCAGTATTTT
TRBJ2-5,TRBV29-1,TRBD2,.,CSVELGTGTSLKEQYF,TGCAGCGTTGAACTCGGCACCGGGACTAGCTTAAAGGAGCAGTACTTC
TRBJ1-4,TRBV6-5,TRBD1,few,CASSSGQGGEKLFF,TGTGCCAGCAGCTCGGGACAGGGTGGAGAAAAACTGTTTTTT
TRBJ2-1,TRBV20-1,TRBD2,.,CSARDFAGGKFNEQFF,TGCAGTGCTAGAGATTTTGCGGGAGGAAAGTTTAATGAGCAGTTCTTC
TRBJ2-5,TRBV20-1,.,.,CSAKGPSPYQETQYF,TGCAGTGCTAAGGGTCCTTCCCCTTACCAAGAGACCCAGTACTTC
TRBJ2-5,TRBV29-1,.,.,CSVDHLMMSYQETQYF,TGCAGCGTTGACCATTTGATGATGTCATACCAAGAGACCCAGTACTTC
TRBJ2-5,TRBV9,TRBD2,few,CASSLMTSGTETQYF,TGTGCCAGCAGTCTTATGACTAGCGGGACAGAGACCCAGTACTTC
TRBJ2-3,TRBV20-1,TRBD2,.,CSARRTAGGRIDTQYF,TGCAGTGCTAGACGAACCGCGGGAGGGCGGATAGATACGCAGTATTTT
TRBJ1-4,TRBV9,.,few,CASSKQSGENEKLFF,TGTGCCAGCAGCAAACAGTCCGGGGAAAATGAAAAACTGTTTTTT
TRBJ2-7,TRBV7-2,TRBD1,.,CASSLGDRWYEQYF,TGTGCCAGCAGTCTCGGGGACAGATGGTACGAGCAGTACTTC
TRBJ2-7,TRBV13,TRBD1,.,CASSSGTGHYEQYF,TGTGCCAGCAGTTCCGGGACAGGGCACTACGAGCAGTACTTC
TRBJ1-2,TRBV12-3/TRBV12-4,.,.,CASNPTGSQGSYTF,TGTGCCAGCAACCCAACAGGGTCACAAGGCAGCTACACCTTC
TRBJ1-5,TRBV15,.,.,CATSRAASNQPQHF,TGTGCCACCAGCAGGGCCGCGAGCAATCAGCCCCAGCATTTT
TRBJ2-1,TRBV15,.,few,CATTPGGFDEQFF,TGTGCCACCACCCCCGGGGGTTTCGATGAGCAGTTCTTC
TRBJ2-1,TRBV6-2/TRBV6-3,TRBD2,.,CASSSRTSGSSYNEQFF,TGTGCCAGCAGTTCCCGGACTAGCGGGAGCTCCTACAATGAGCAGTTCTTC
TRBJ2-1,TRBV27,.,.,CASSLSIENEQLF,TGTGCCAGCAGTTTATCAATTGAGAATGAGCAGCTCTTC
TRBJ2-7,TRBV7-2,.,.,CASSFGPPEQYF,TGTGCCAGCAGCTTTGGCCCTCCCGAGCAGTACTTC
TRBJ2-5,TRBV4-3,TRBD1,.,CASSPYRGQSGETQYF,TGCGCCAGCAGCCCCTACCGGGGACAGTCCGGAGAGACCCAGTACTTC
TRBJ1-2,TRBV3-1,.,.,CASSQDGPADYGYTF,TGTGCCAGCAGCCAAGACGGGCCGGCAGACTATGGCTACACCTTC
TRBJ1-6,TRBV12-3/TRBV12-4,.,few,CASSFSGHNSPLHF,TGTGCCAGCAGTTTTTCCGGGCACAATTCACCCCTCCACTTT